This TCR beta chain is from a study of immune evolution from preneoplasia to lung adenocarcinoma. About the study: HLA loss of heterozygosity: about 7% AIS, about 15% MIA, about 31% ADC, none AAH. General study findings and limits: Compared with EGFR-mutant or double wild-type lesions, KRAS-mutant nodules were more clonal. Clonality was highest in normal lung, lower in later-stage lesions apparently.

V lost 4 bases and J 0 bases, leaving 9 bases between the germline ends. CDR3 size: 15 residues. Germline V lookup: CDR1 SGHTA, CDR2 FQGTGA. As for this clone: Its antigen is not known.

The method was immunoSEQ multiplex PCR; TCRdb's version includes in-frame clones alone and lacks a portion of them. The repertoire includes about 4,900 clones, roughly three quarters of them detected once, and about 10% sits in the top ten. The TCR comes from a person aged 55-80 years with lung adenocarcinoma. Sequencing input: FFPE minimally invasive lung adenocarcinoma tissue. This chain joins TRBV7-3 and TRBJ2-2; no definite D call. The CDR3 spells CASSSSASNTGELFF. The CDR3 coding sequence is TGTGCCAGCAGCTCCTCCGCCTCGAACACCGGGGAGCTGTTTTTT.